The 24 T cell receptor beta chains presented below share a single source sample, sequenced in a study of blood T cell repertoires in COVID-19. The protocol was immunoSEQ multiplex PCR, while the TCRdb copy is restricted to in-frame clones and leaves out a portion. Of about 100,000 clones listed, approximately 92% were seen once; the top ten hold under 7.5%. The sequenced sample was peripheral blood. These receptors originate from a man aged 65 to 79 with acute or convalescent COVID-19.

The table lists this clone with a few counts. The V and J genes are TRBV19 and TRBJ1-3; 7 nucleotides line up with TRBD1. Germline CDR1 reads LNHDA; CDR2 reads SQIVND (reference sequence). V was clipped by 5 bases and J by 2 bases; unmatched bases: 6. The CDR3 length is 15 residues. The CDR3 loop is CASSQNTGAGNTIYF. The DNA of the CDR3 is TGTGCCAGTAGTCAAAATACAGGGGCTGGAAACACCATATATTTT.

This chain connects TRBV7-9 to TRBJ1-3; D might be TRBD1 (5 bases). V was shortened by 2 bases and J by 0 bases, with 11 bases between the two germline ends. The CDR3 has 16 residues. The V gene's germline CDR1 is SEHNR and CDR2 FQNEAQ (reference sequence). The DNA for the CDR3 is TGTGCCAGCAGCTTACCCCAGGGCCTCTCTGGAAACACCATATATTTT. Protein: CASSLPQGLSGNTIYF.

The V gene is TRBV6-6, the J gene TRBJ2-7, with 9 bases aligning to TRBD1. V was pared by 4 bases and J by 4 bases, with 11 bases of the junction left unmatched. The CDR3 contains 16 residues. Germline CDR1 is MNHNY and CDR2 is SVGAGI (reference sequence). CDR3 bases: TGTGCCAGCAGTTCGGTGGGACAGGGTAGCTCATACGAGCAGTACTTC. Translated: CASSSVGQGSSYEQYF.

The gene calls are TRBV11-2 and TRBJ2-3, with 8 positions matching TRBD2. The CDR3 is made up of 17 amino acids. The V and J ends lost 1 base and 0 bases, in that order; junction bases with no gene match: 6. Germline loops: CDR1 SGHAT, CDR2 FQNNGV. CDR3 protein: CASSLGASGSSTDTQYF. Written as DNA, the CDR3 is TGTGCCAGCAGCTTAGGGGCTAGCGGGTCTAGCACAGATACGCAGTATTTT.

This chain joins TRBV11-2 and TRBJ1-6, with 8 bases aligning to TRBD1. The trim removed 3 bases at V and 7 bases at J, leaving 14 bases unmatched. This CDR3 has 18 residues. CDR1 is SGHAT, CDR2 FQNNGV, per germline. The CDR3 bases are TGTGCCAGCAGCTTGCGCCCTACGATCCGGGACAGGAATTCACCCCTCCACTTT. It codes for CASSLRPTIRDRNSPLHF.

V usage is TRBV18 and J usage is TRBJ1-2, with 10 bases matching TRBD1. The CDR3 consists of 13 residues. The germline V gene has CDR1 KGHSH and CDR2 LQKENI. Trimming cost V 4 bases and J 7 bases; bases outside gene matches: 3. The CDR3 DNA reads TGTGCCAGCTCACGAGGGACAGGGGTTGGCTACACCTTC. It is translated as CASSRGTGVGYTF.

The rearrangement links TRBV9 to TRBJ1-1, with a weak D call TRBD1 (6 bases). The germline V gene encodes CDR1 SGDLS and CDR2 YYNGEE. The V gene lost 0 bases and the J gene lost 8 bases, with 11 bases spanning the gap. The CDR3 spans 13 residues. The CDR3 is CASSVGSGGEAFF. In DNA form, the CDR3 reads TGTGCCAGCAGCGTAGGGTCGGGGGGCGAAGCTTTCTTT.

The chain uses TRBV7-9 and TRBJ2-4; the match to TRBD1 covers 7 bases. CDR1 and CDR2 from the germline V gene are SEHNR and FQNEAQ (reference sequence). The CDR3 totals 18 residues. The junction had 13 bases not matched to a gene; V was cut back by 5 bases and J by 0 bases. In nucleotides, the CDR3 is TGTGCCAGCAGCCAGCCCGGACAGGTGTCAATAGCCAAAAACATTCAGTACTTC. Translating it yields CASSQPGQVSIAKNIQYF.

This clone appeared once. The chain employs TRBV11-3 and TRBJ1-2, with D unresolved. This CDR3 has 14 residues. Trimming pared 0 bases from V and 4 bases from J, leaving 9 bases between. CDR1 is SGHNT and CDR2 is YENEEA in the germline V gene. The CDR3 sequence is CASSLDHGSYGYTF. The CDR3 nucleotides are TGTGCCAGCAGCTTAGATCACGGGTCCTATGGCTACACCTTC. The full variable domain, its missing parts supplied by reference TRBV11-3 and TRBJ1-2, is EAGVVQSPRYKIIEKKQPVAFWCNPISGHNTLYWYLQNLGQGPELLIRYENEEAVDDSQLPKDRFSAERLKGVDSTLKIQPAELGDSAVYLCASSLDHGSYGYTFGSGTRLTVV.

This chain uses TRBV18 with TRBJ1-4; D unclear. CDR1 and CDR2 (germline): KGHSH, LQKENI. V gave up 1 base and J gave up 8 bases, with 8 bases separating them. There are 13 residues in the CDR3. CDR3 amino acids: CASSPRSSEKLFF. CDR3 DNA: TGTGCCAGCTCACCACGGAGTAGCGAAAAACTGTTTTTT.

The sample holds one count of this clone. The chain employs TRBV6-5 and TRBJ2-2; TRBD1 is a possible D gene (6 bases). With 2 bases removed from V and 6 bases from J, the gap between germline ends came to 13 bases. The CDR3 has 15 residues. The germline V gene has CDR1 MNHEY and CDR2 SVGAGI. Written as DNA, the CDR3 is TGTGCCAGCAGTTACAGGGGGAGTACGGCCGGGGAGCTGTTTTTT. This sequence encodes CASSYRGSTAGELFF.

The chain joins TRBV5-1 to TRBJ2-2; D unclear. The CDR3 is 15 residues long. The V gene lost 0 bases and the J gene lost 5 bases, with 11 bases spanning the gap. CDR1 is SGHRS and CDR2 is YFSETQ in the germline V gene. The DNA of the CDR3 is TGCGCCAGCAGCTTGGGGCCGCAGAGGACCGGGGAGCTGTTTTTT. This sequence encodes CASSLGPQRTGELFF.

The genes are TRBV27 and TRBJ1-4, with 7 bases fitting TRBD1. There are 12 residues in the CDR3. Looked up from germline, CDR1 is MNHEY and CDR2 is SMNVEV (reference sequence). J gave up 8 bases and V 8 bases, and 5 bases lay outside the gene matches. The CDR3 DNA sequence: TGTGCCAGCTCCCCAGGGGGGGAAAAACTGTTTTTT. Translating it yields CASSPGGEKLFF.

V is TRBV28 and J is TRBJ1-2; the D gene is possibly TRBD1 (6 bases). Germline V lookup: CDR1 MDHEN, CDR2 SYDVKM. V was pared by 11 bases and J by 2 bases, with 18 bases between. The CDR3 length is 14 residues. CDR3 coding DNA: TGTGCCTGTACTCGCTACGGACAGAACTATGGCTACACCTTC. Amino acid sequence: CACTRYGQNYGYTF.

The chain combines TRBV7-2 with TRBJ1-1, with no clear D. V lost 7 bases, J lost 0 bases, and 9 bases lay in between. The germline gives CDR1 SGHTA, CDR2 FQGNSA. The CDR3 loop spans 13 amino acids. For the CDR3, the DNA is TGTGCCAGCAAGGAACAGTTGAACACTGAAGCTTTCTTT. Encoded protein: CASKEQLNTEAFF.

The chain carries TRBV30 and TRBJ1-5; D not resolved. This CDR3 has 14 amino acids. V was clipped by 2 bases and J by 2 bases, with 10 bases between them. CDR1 and CDR2 (germline): GTSNPN, SVGIG (reference sequence). This CDR3 reads CAWSTQMGNQPQHF. The CDR3 DNA follows: TGTGCCTGGAGTACCCAGATGGGCAATCAGCCCCAGCATTTT.

This clone was picked up one time. This chain uses TRBV4-1 with TRBJ2-3; tentatively, D is TRBD2 (6 bases). The CDR3 length is 14 residues. Deletions cut 1 base from V and 10 bases from J, with 15 bases between. CDR1 and CDR2 from the germline V gene are MGHRA and YSYEKL. The CDR3 coding sequence is TGCGCCAGCAGCCAAGCCGTTCGGGACTCGGCGCAGTATTTT. Translation gives CASSQAVRDSAQYF.

The rearrangement joins TRBV7-2 to TRBJ2-7; D remains unclear. V lost 5 bases and J lost 2, with 16 bases in between. Germline V gene sequence: CDR1 SGHTA, CDR2 FQGNSA. The length of the CDR3 is 15 residues. The CDR3 sequence: CASSRYVGSPYEQYF. Written as DNA, the CDR3 is TGTGCCAGCAGCCGTTACGTTGGCAGTCCCTACGAGCAGTACTTC.

The chain recombines TRBV7-8 with TRBJ1-1, with D tentatively TRBD1 (5 bases). Germline V lookup: CDR1 SGHVS, CDR2 FQNEAQ. The germline V and J ends were trimmed by 5 bases and 0 bases, with 7 bases remaining between them. The CDR3 has 13 amino acids. CDR3 loop: CASSPRVNTEAFF. CDR3 coding DNA: TGTGCCAGCAGCCCCAGGGTGAACACTGAAGCTTTCTTT.

This chain connects TRBV7-9 to TRBJ2-7; D is undetermined. The CDR3 contains 16 residues. The germline V and J ends were trimmed by 0 bases and 0 bases, with 12 bases remaining between them. CDR1 and CDR2 (germline): SEHNR, FQNEAQ (reference sequence). CDR3: CASSLARRRSSYEQYF. CDR3 coding DNA: TGTGCCAGCAGCTTAGCGCGTCGACGGAGCTCCTACGAGCAGTACTTC.

The chain is built from TRBV7-6 and TRBJ1-1; tentatively, D is TRBD1 (6 bases). Looked up from germline, CDR1 is SGHVS and CDR2 is FNYEAQ. CDR3 size: 15 residues. V gave up 2 bases and J gave up 1 base, with 11 bases separating them. The CDR3 DNA reads TGTGCCAGCAGCTTATACGGACAGCCGAACACTGAAGCTTTCTTT. Translated, it gives CASSLYGQPNTEAFF.

The J gene is TRBJ1-3, the V gene TRBV7-2; tentative D call: TRBD1 (5 bases). Trimming pared 2 bases from V and 3 bases from J, leaving 11 bases between. CDR1 SGHTA and CDR2 FQGNSA come from the germline V gene. This CDR3 has 15 amino acids. The CDR3 DNA is TGTGCCAGCAGCTTAACTGGACACCTTGGAAACACCATATATTTT. Its translation: CASSLTGHLGNTIYF.

V usage is TRBV11-2 and J usage is TRBJ2-1; D gene ambiguous. CDR1 is SGHAT, CDR2 FQNNGV, per germline. CDR3 length: 11 amino acids. V was clipped by 5 bases and J by 7 bases, with 6 bases between them. CDR3 DNA: TGTGCCAGCAGCCCCAGGAATGAGCAGTTCTTC. It is translated as CASSPRNEQFF.

This rearrangement joins TRBV5-6 to TRBJ1-5; no firm D call. Germline V gives CDR1 SGHDT, CDR2 YYEEEE. There are 14 residues in the CDR3. The V end was cut by 6 bases, the J end by 1 base, with 11 bases between. CDR3: CASNSGGSNQPQHF. The CDR3 DNA reads TGTGCCAGCAATTCGGGAGGGAGCAATCAGCCCCAGCATTTT.